The rows below give T cell receptor beta chains drawn from one sample of a study of blood T cell repertoires in COVID-19. The protocol was immunoSEQ multiplex PCR, while the TCRdb copy is restricted to in-frame clones and leaves out a portion. The sample lists approximately 50,000 clones, roughly 80% occurring once. Sequencing was done on a sample of PBMCs or T cells enriched from blood (not recorded which). These receptors came from a woman between 50 and 59 years old with acute COVID-19. Each CDR3 is given with its conserved first and last residue.

J gene,V gene,CDR3 protein
TRBJ2-1,TRBV5-5,CASSPGPGGVEQFF
TRBJ2-3,TRBV5-5,CASSSTRTVDTQYF
TRBJ1-5,TRBV9,CASSVGSRDFPQHF
TRBJ2-1,TRBV18,CASSLTSGGLNEQFF
TRBJ1-2,TRBV3-1/TRBV3-2,CASSQVGAAGGYTF
TRBJ2-3,TRBV6-5,CASSYGLRGNTDTQYF
TRBJ1-2,TRBV5-4,CASSLRQPLGYTF
TRBJ2-3,TRBV5-1,CASSLATVRTDTQYF
TRBJ1-1,TRBV3-1/TRBV3-2,CASSQWGGARRMNTEAFF
TRBJ2-7,TRBV10-1,CASSETSQGKYEQYF
TRBJ2-7,TRBV4-2,CASSQRTRYEQYF
TRBJ2-3,TRBV2,CASSELAGVTGTDTQYF
TRBJ1-6,TRBV7-9,CASSLGSSYNSPLHF
TRBJ2-2,TRBV10-3,CAIRGLNTGELFF
TRBJ2-3,TRBV6-1,CASRESSGADTQYF
TRBJ2-7,TRBV2,CASSDREGYEQYF
TRBJ2-7,TRBV7-9,CASSSADRVEQYF
TRBJ1-1,TRBV6-5,CASRESVDTEAFF
TRBJ1-2,TRBV28,CASNPGLTFRGYTF
TRBJ1-5,TRBV18,CASSPQGEDQPQHF
TRBJ1-2,TRBV30,CAWSPKGGRPDYGYTF
TRBJ1-2,TRBV14,CASSQNRVRGDGYTF
TRBJ2-7,TRBV6-1,CASSEGTSGGLTYEQYF
TRBJ2-7,TRBV6-1,CASSSTGRSYEQYF
TRBJ2-5,TRBV18,CASSLLGTQETQYF
TRBJ2-3,TRBV24-1,CATSGGQGTSTDTQYF
TRBJ1-4,TRBV30,CAGVTRNEKLFF
TRBJ1-1,TRBV19,CASRGQGFGEAFF
TRBJ2-3,TRBV7-2,CASSSGYSSGGIDTQYF
TRBJ1-2,TRBV30,CAWRIQGAPYGYTF
TRBJ2-3,TRBV4-1,CASSHARGLAIDTQYF